This T cell receptor beta chain was recovered during a study of OX40 agonist ivuxolimab in advanced cancers. Study-wide context: Averaging roughly 60 years in age, with a range of roughly 23 to 85, the cohort was 65% to 90% male. Regarding the study as a whole: CD4+ and CD8+ blood T cells expanded clonally by week 6 at 0.1 to 3.0 mg/kg.

As for this clone: No antigen is known for it.

Assay used: immunoSEQ multiplex PCR; TCRdb lists only in-frame clones, some missing. The data show tens of thousands of clones, 84% seen once. V was clipped by 3 bases and J by 1 base, with 9 bases between them. Looked up from germline, CDR1 is SGHVS and CDR2 is FNYEAQ. This CDR3 region has 14 residues. This sample comprised CD4+ or CD8+ T cells sorted from blood, obtained in a trial of the OX40 agonist ivuxolimab. The rearrangement uses TRBV7-6 and TRBJ1-1; D remains ambiguous. The receptor's source is an adult with an advanced solid tumor such as melanoma, head and neck, liver or kidney cancer. The CDR3 spells CASSFQIQNTEAFF. Here the CDR3 DNA reads TGTGCCAGCAGCTTTCAGATACAGAACACTGAAGCTTTCTTT.